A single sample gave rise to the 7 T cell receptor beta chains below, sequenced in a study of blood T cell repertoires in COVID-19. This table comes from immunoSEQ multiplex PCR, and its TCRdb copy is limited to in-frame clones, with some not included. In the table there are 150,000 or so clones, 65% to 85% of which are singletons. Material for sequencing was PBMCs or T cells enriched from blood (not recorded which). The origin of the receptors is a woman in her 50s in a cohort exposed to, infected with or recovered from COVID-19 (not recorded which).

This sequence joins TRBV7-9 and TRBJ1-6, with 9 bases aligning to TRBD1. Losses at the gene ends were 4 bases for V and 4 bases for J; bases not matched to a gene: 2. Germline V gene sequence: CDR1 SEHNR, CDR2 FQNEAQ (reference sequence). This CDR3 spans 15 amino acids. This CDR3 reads CASSSGQGYNSPLHF. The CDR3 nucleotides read TGTGCCAGCAGCTCCGGACAGGGGTATAATTCACCCCTCCACTTT.

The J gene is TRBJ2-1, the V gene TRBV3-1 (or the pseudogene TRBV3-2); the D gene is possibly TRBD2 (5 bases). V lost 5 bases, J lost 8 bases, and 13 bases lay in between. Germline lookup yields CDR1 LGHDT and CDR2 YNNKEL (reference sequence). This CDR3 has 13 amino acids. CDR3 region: CASSNKLVHEQFF. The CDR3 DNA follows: TGTGCCAGCAGCAATAAACTAGTCCATGAGCAGTTCTTC.

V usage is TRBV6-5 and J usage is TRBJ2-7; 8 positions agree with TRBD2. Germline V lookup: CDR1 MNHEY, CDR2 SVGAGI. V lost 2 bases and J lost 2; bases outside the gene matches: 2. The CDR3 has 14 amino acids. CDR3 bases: TGTGCCAGCAGTTACAGCGGGGGCCCCTACGAGCAGTACTTC. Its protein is CASSYSGGPYEQYF.

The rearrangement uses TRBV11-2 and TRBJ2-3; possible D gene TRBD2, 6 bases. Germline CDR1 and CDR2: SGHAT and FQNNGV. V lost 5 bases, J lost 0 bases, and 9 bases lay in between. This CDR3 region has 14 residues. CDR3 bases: TGTGCCAGCAGCCAAAGCGGGAGCACAGATACGCAGTATTTT. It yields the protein CASSQSGSTDTQYF.

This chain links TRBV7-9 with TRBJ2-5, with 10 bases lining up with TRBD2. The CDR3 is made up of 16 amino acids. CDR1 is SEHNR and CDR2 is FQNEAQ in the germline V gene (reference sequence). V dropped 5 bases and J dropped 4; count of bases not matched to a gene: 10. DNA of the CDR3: TGTGCCAGCAGCCCACAAACAAGGACTAGCGGAGAGACCCAGTACTTC. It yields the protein CASSPQTRTSGETQYF.

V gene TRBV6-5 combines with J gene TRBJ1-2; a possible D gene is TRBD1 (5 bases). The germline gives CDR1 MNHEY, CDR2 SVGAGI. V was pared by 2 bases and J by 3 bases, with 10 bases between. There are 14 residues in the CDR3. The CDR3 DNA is TGTGCCAGCAGTTACGGTCCGACAGACTATGGCTACACCTTC. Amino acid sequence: CASSYGPTDYGYTF.

CDR3 DNA sequence: TGTGCCAGCAGCCCGGACCCTAGGGGCACGGGCGAGCAGTACTTC. This sequence encodes CASSPDPRGTGEQYF. The genes are TRBV3-1 (or the pseudogene TRBV3-2) and TRBJ2-7; D perhaps matches TRBD1 (5 bases). CDR1 and CDR2 (germline): LGHDT, YNNKEL (reference sequence). Trimming shortened V by 4 bases and J by 6 bases, and 19 bases separated the two germline ends. The length of the CDR3 is 15 residues.